A single sample is the source of the 30 T cell receptor beta chains below, sequenced in a study of T cells in Graves' hyperthyroidism and ophthalmopathy. From RNA transcripts, TCR beta CDR3 regions were amplified. First-round RT-PCR with HTBI primers amplified the TCR CDR3 region. TCRdb passed the multiplex PCR reads through MiXCR, listing each CDR3 protein once. Of about 400,000 distinct CDR3 sequences in the sample, 15% to 18% were seen once. Material: blood. The receptors originated from a woman between 18 and 30 years old with Graves' hyperthyroidism.

This clonotype was recorded many times. The chain links TRBV20-1 to TRBJ1-1; D is ambiguous. The V end lost 1 base, the J end lost 1 base, and 10 bases lay between the germline ends. The CDR3 runs to 14 residues. The germline V gene encodes CDR1 DFQATT and CDR2 SNEGSKA (reference sequence). This CDR3 reads CSARVLQSNTEAFF. The CDR3 nucleotides are TGCAGTGCTAGAGTACTCCAGTCGAACACTGAAGCTTTCTTT.

This clonotype was recorded a few times. The chain uses TRBV7-3 and TRBJ2-1, with D unresolved. Germline CDR1 is SGHTA and CDR2 is FQGTGA. V lost 6 bases and J 2 bases, leaving 17 bases between the germline ends. The CDR3 loop spans 16 amino acids. DNA of the CDR3: TGTGCCAGCAGTCCCCTTGGGGTCCAACCCTACAATGAGCAGTTCTTC. It codes for CASSPLGVQPYNEQFF.

The table lists this clonotype with many counts. The chain uses TRBV7-9 and TRBJ2-2; 8 bases match TRBD2. The CDR3 contains 14 residues. Germline CDR1 and CDR2: SEHNR and FQNEAQ (reference sequence). After removal of 6 bases from V and 3 bases from J, the junction contained 3 bases not matched to a gene. The CDR3 loop is CASSTSGHTGELFF. CDR3 DNA: TGTGCCAGCAGTACTAGCGGTCACACCGGGGAGCTGTTTTTT.

This clonotype was seen at least ten times. The V and J genes are TRBV3-1 and TRBJ2-7; no firm D call. CDR1 LGHDT and CDR2 YNNKEL come from the germline V gene (reference sequence). The CDR3 sequence is 13 residues long. V gave up 1 base and J gave up 4 bases, with 8 bases separating them. The CDR3 coding sequence is TGTGCCAGCAGCCAAGTAGGGTGGTACGAGCAGTACTTC. It is translated as CASSQVGWYEQYF.

This CDR3 reads CSASGFRLTDTQYF. In DNA form, the CDR3 reads TGCAGTGCTTCAGGGTTTCGTTTAACAGATACGCAGTATTTT. The rearrangement joins TRBV20-1 to TRBJ2-3, with D perhaps TRBD1 (5 bases). The CDR3 is 14 amino acids. Germline CDR1 DFQATT, CDR2 SNEGSKA (reference sequence). Trimming pared 5 bases from V and 3 bases from J, leaving 15 bases between.

In its sample, this clonotype was seen a few times. This chain uses TRBV24-1 with TRBJ2-1; D is tentatively TRBD1 or TRBD2 (5 bases each). Germline lookup yields CDR1 KGHDR and CDR2 SFDVKD. The CDR3 covers 14 residues. The V end lost 9 bases, the J end lost 2 bases, and 13 bases lay between the germline ends. In DNA, the CDR3 is TGTGCCACCGCCCCCAGAGGGGCCTACAATGAGCAGTTCTTC. This sequence encodes CATAPRGAYNEQFF.

This clonotype was seen many times. V and J are TRBV18 and TRBJ1-5; 7 nucleotides agree with TRBD1. The CDR3 spans 15 residues. V dropped 6 bases and J dropped 4; count of bases not matched to a gene: 9. Germline loops: CDR1 KGHSH, CDR2 LQKENI. The chain's CDR3 is CASSSGTDFNQPQHF. The CDR3, as DNA: TGTGCCAGCTCCTCCGGGACAGACTTTAATCAGCCCCAGCATTTT.

The chain recombines TRBV9 with TRBJ1-1; D remains unclear. With 0 bases removed from V and 0 bases from J, the gap between germline ends came to 15 bases. The CDR3 loop spans 17 amino acids. CDR1 SGDLS and CDR2 YYNGEE come from the germline V gene. As DNA, the CDR3 is TGTGCCAGCAGCGTAGCCCCTGGAGAGGTGATGAACACTGAAGCTTTCTTT. It yields the protein CASSVAPGEVMNTEAFF.

In this sample, this clonotype turned up many times. The V and J genes are TRBV5-5 and TRBJ2-7; D is unresolved. Germline CDR1 SGHKS, CDR2 YYEKEE (reference sequence). CDR3 size: 14 residues. Trimming took 3 bases from V and 6 from J, leaving 16 bases between them. As DNA, the CDR3 is TGTGCCAGCAGCTGGAACTCGGCATTGGGCGAGCAGTACTTC. Encoded protein: CASSWNSALGEQYF.

This clonotype appeared many times. The chain uses TRBV20-1 and TRBJ1-6; 9 bases align to TRBD1. The V segment lost 1 base and the J segment 10 bases; nucleotides outside the gene matches: 11. The germline V gene has CDR1 DFQATT and CDR2 SNEGSKA (reference sequence). The CDR3 consists of 16 residues. The CDR3 is CSARVPPGQGGSPLHF. DNA of the CDR3: TGCAGTGCTAGAGTGCCCCCGGGACAGGGCGGGTCACCCCTCCACTTT.

The chain has TRBV18 and TRBJ2-5, with unresolved D. V lost 3 bases and J lost 4, with 6 bases in between. The CDR3 is 12 residues long. Germline CDR1 KGHSH, CDR2 LQKENI. The CDR3 sequence is CASSPTAETQYF. For the CDR3, the DNA is TGTGCCAGCTCACCCACAGCAGAGACCCAGTACTTC.

Many counts were recorded for this clonotype. The chain uses TRBV20-1 and TRBJ2-2; D might be TRBD2 (7 bases). CDR1 and CDR2 from the germline V gene are DFQATT and SNEGSKA (reference sequence). Trimming left V 5 bases short and J 4 bases short, with 29 bases between. The CDR3 totals 19 residues. As DNA, the CDR3 is TGCAGTGCTTCCAGGGGCGGGGGCCCCAAATCACGCTGCACCGGGGAGCTGTTTTTT. As protein: CSASRGGGPKSRCTGELFF.

This clonotype was picked up many times. The rearrangement joins TRBV5-1 to TRBJ2-1; the D is unclear. Trimming took 0 bases from V and 6 from J, leaving 10 bases between them. The germline V gene has CDR1 SGHRS and CDR2 YFSETQ. This CDR3 spans 14 amino acids. CDR3 coding DNA: TGCGCCAGCAGCTTGGGCGGTAGCAGCAATGAGCAGTTCTTC. It encodes CASSLGGSSNEQFF.

This clonotype was observed at least ten times. The V gene is TRBV24-1, the J gene TRBJ1-5, with 8 bases lining up with TRBD1. This CDR3 has 16 residues. The junction had 3 bases not matched to a gene; V was cut back by 3 bases and J by 0 bases. Germline V gives CDR1 KGHDR, CDR2 SFDVKD. The CDR3 loop reads CATSDRTGNSNQPQHF. In nucleotides, the CDR3 is TGTGCCACCAGTGATCGGACAGGGAATAGCAATCAGCCCCAGCATTTT.

This clonotype was recorded at least ten times. The rearrangement links TRBV12-3 or TRBV12-4 to TRBJ2-2; 10 nucleotides agree with TRBD1. This CDR3 is 15 amino acids long. V was pared by 3 bases and J by 4 bases, with 2 bases of the junction left unmatched. The DNA of the CDR3 is TGTGCCAGCAGTTTTGGGGACAGGGGCACCGGGGAGCTGTTTTTT. Its protein is CASSFGDRGTGELFF.

This clonotype appeared many times. CDR3: CSAARDTQYF. In DNA, the CDR3 is TGCAGCGCAGCGCGGGATACGCAGTATTTT. The gene calls are TRBV29-1 and TRBJ2-3, with D unclear. V was cut by 7 bases and J by 6 bases, with 8 bases left in between. The CDR3 length is 10 residues. Germline V lookup: CDR1 SQVTM, CDR2 ANQGSEA.

CDR3 sequence (DNA): TGTGCCACCAGTGGCGCACAGGGCTATGGCTACACCTTC. This sequence encodes CATSGAQGYGYTF. The rearrangement uses TRBV24-1 and TRBJ1-2, with a weak D call TRBD1 (6 bases). Per the germline V gene, CDR1 is KGHDR and CDR2 is SFDVKD. This CDR3 has 13 residues. Trimming took 5 bases from V and 4 from J, leaving 10 bases between them.

This clonotype has at least ten counts. V usage is TRBV27 and J usage is TRBJ1-1; weak D call: TRBD1 (6 bases). Germline V CDR1 and CDR2: MNHEY, SMNVEV (reference sequence). The CDR3 spans 16 residues. V was shortened by 0 bases and J by 0 bases, with 11 bases between the two germline ends. CDR3 sequence reads: CASSLSGGDMNTEAFF. The CDR3 region has the DNA TGTGCCAGCAGTTTATCCGGGGGCGACATGAACACTGAAGCTTTCTTT.

In the case of this clonotype: Its ends do not fully match the called genes, so a read error is possible. The rearrangement links TRBV7-9 to TRBJ2-7; 8 positions agree with TRBD1. Germline loops: CDR1 SEHNR, CDR2 FQNEAQ (reference sequence). This CDR3 has 16 residues. CDR3 residues: CVSTHRSWGRQGEQYF. In DNA, the CDR3 is TGTGTCAGCACCCATAGAAGCTGGGGGCGACAGGGGGAGCAGTACTTC.

This clonotype has a handful of counts. V is TRBV19 and J is TRBJ2-3; the match to TRBD1 covers 9 bases. CDR1 is LNHDA and CDR2 is SQIVND in the germline V gene (reference sequence). The J segment lost 5 bases and the V segment lost 3 bases, leaving 3 bases of the junction unmatched. This CDR3 has 14 residues. The CDR3 loop is CASSMGQGKDTQYF. The CDR3 DNA sequence: TGTGCCAGTAGTATGGGACAGGGAAAAGATACGCAGTATTTT.

This clonotype was found many times. This sequence joins TRBV11-2 and TRBJ1-1; no clear D. The CDR3 has 14 residues. Germline CDR1 is SGHAT and CDR2 is FQNNGV. Trimming shortened V by 2 bases and J by 1 base, and 8 bases separated the two germline ends. The CDR3: CASSLRQRNTEAFF. CDR3 DNA: TGTGCCAGCAGCTTAAGGCAGAGGAACACTGAAGCTTTCTTT.

This clonotype was observed at least ten times. V usage is TRBV3-1 and J usage is TRBJ2-7; 12 nucleotides match TRBD2. CDR3 size: 16 residues. CDR1 is LGHDT and CDR2 is YNNKEL in the germline V gene (reference sequence). V was clipped by 4 bases and J by 3 bases; unmatched bases: 7. CDR3 nucleotides: TGTGCCAGCAGCCGAACGGGACTAGCGGGTATCTACGAGCAGTACTTC. Its translation is CASSRTGLAGIYEQYF.

This clonotype was observed at least ten times. The chain links TRBV6-2 or TRBV6-3 to TRBJ2-3, with 8 positions matching TRBD2. CDR3 size: 18 residues. Germline values: CDR1 MNHEY, CDR2 SVGEGT. V lost 2 bases to trimming and J lost 5 bases; unmatched junction nucleotides: 15. The CDR3 nucleotides read TGTGCCAGCAGTTACATCTATATGCGGGTGGCGGGAGGAGATACGCAGTATTTT. Protein product: CASSYIYMRVAGGDTQYF.

This clonotype was seen a handful of times. CDR3 sequence (DNA): TGTGCCAGCAGCGTTGGAGGGGGCGTTGAGAATACGCAGTATTTT. Protein: CASSVGGGVENTQYF. The J gene is TRBJ2-3, the V gene TRBV9; tentative D call: TRBD1 (7 bases). This CDR3 region has 15 residues. Germline-derived CDR1 and CDR2 are SGDLS and YYNGEE. V lost 2 bases and J lost 7, with 17 bases in between.

This clonotype was seen ten or more times. The chain is built from TRBV2 and TRBJ1-6; no definite D call. Trimming took 3 bases from V and 0 from J, leaving 6 bases between them. The CDR3 loop spans 15 amino acids. Germline assignment: CDR1 SNHLY and CDR2 FYNNEI. This CDR3 reads CASSESDSYNSPLHF. CDR3 nucleotides: TGTGCCAGCAGTGAGTCCGACTCCTATAATTCACCCCTCCACTTT.

The sample holds many counts of this clonotype. The CDR3 DNA reads TGTGCCAGCAGCCTGCAGGGCCGGAATAGCAATCAGCCCCAGCATTTT. This encodes CASSLQGRNSNQPQHF. This chain links TRBV12-3 or TRBV12-4 with TRBJ1-5; maybe TRBD1 (5 bases). V was clipped by 6 bases and J by 0 bases, with 15 bases between them. The CDR3 sequence is 16 residues long.

This clonotype occurred many times. V is TRBV6-1 and J is TRBJ2-7; D uncertain. Trimming shortened V by 5 bases and J by 1 base, and 21 bases separated the two germline ends. Germline-derived CDR1 and CDR2 are MNHNS and SASEGT. This CDR3 region has 17 residues. The CDR3 region is CASSQVRRPLISYEQYF. Here the CDR3 DNA reads TGTGCCAGCAGTCAAGTAAGGCGTCCTTTGATATCCTACGAGCAGTACTTC.

CDR3 DNA: TGCAGTGCTAGACTCTCCCGGGACCCCGAAGGCTACACCTTC. Its translation is CSARLSRDPEGYTF. The chain employs TRBV20-1 and TRBJ1-2; D is perhaps TRBD1 (5 bases). Deletions cut 2 bases from V and 8 bases from J, with 18 bases between. Germline loops: CDR1 DFQATT, CDR2 SNEGSKA (reference sequence). There are 14 residues in the CDR3.

This clonotype was detected ten times or more. The chain joins TRBV7-3 to TRBJ2-5, with 8 bases lining up with TRBD2. With V trimmed by 2 bases and J by 5 bases, 7 bases remained unmatched. The CDR3 contains 15 residues. Germline V gives CDR1 SGHTA, CDR2 FQGTGA. The CDR3 sequence: CASSLDGGAAETQYF. The CDR3 bases are TGTGCCAGCAGCTTAGACGGGGGGGCGGCGGAGACCCAGTACTTC.

This clonotype showed up many times. The chain couples TRBV2 to TRBJ1-5; weak D call: TRBD1 (5 bases). There are 14 residues in the CDR3. Per germline, CDR1 SNHLY and CDR2 FYNNEI. Between the trimmed V and J ends, which lost 4 bases and 4 bases, there was a span of 11 bases. The CDR3 DNA reads TGTGCCAGCAGTGGGGGCAGGAGTAATCAGCCCCAGCATTTT. It yields the protein CASSGGRSNQPQHF.